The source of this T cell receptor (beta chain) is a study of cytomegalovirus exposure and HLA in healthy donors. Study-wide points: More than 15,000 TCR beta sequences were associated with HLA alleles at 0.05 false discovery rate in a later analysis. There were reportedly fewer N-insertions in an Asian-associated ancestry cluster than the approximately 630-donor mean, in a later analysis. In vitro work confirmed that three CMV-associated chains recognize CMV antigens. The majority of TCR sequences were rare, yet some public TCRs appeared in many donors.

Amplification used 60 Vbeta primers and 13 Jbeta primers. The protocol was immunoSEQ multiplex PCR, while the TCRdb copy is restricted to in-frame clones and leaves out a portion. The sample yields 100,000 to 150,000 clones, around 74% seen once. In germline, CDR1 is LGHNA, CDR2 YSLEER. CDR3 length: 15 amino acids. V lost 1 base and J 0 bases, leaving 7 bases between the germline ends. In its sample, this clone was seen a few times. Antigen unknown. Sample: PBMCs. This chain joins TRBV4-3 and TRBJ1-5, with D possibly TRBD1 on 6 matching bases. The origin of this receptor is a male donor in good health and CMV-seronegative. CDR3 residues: CASSQVTGSNQPQHF. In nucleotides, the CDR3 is TGCGCCAGCAGCCAAGTGACAGGTAGCAATCAGCCCCAGCATTTT.